The 32 T cell receptor beta chains listed next were all sequenced from one sample in a study of breast tumors, draining lymph nodes, adjacent tissues. TCRdb redid the calling of the multiplex PCR reads with MiXCR, one entry per CDR3 protein. The sample includes some 150,000 distinct CDR3 sequences, about 34% of them seen just once. Axillary draining lymph nodes of breast cancer patients supplied the node samples. Source material: axillary lymph node tissue. The receptor set was obtained from a female donor with breast cancer. Some clones in this sample may be carry-over from other donors' samples.

The V call is TRBV6-2 or TRBV6-3, the J call TRBJ2-5; the match to TRBD1 covers 10 bases. The V gene's germline CDR1 is MNHEY and CDR2 SVGEGT. The CDR3 loop spans 15 amino acids. V lost 6 bases to trimming and J lost 5 bases; unmatched junction nucleotides: 9. The CDR3: CASSLTGGSYETQYF. DNA of the CDR3: TGTGCCAGCAGCTTGACAGGGGGCTCCTACGAGACCCAGTACTTC.

This clonotype has ten or more counts. This sequence joins TRBV3-1 and TRBJ2-7; no clear D gene. Germline values: CDR1 LGHDT, CDR2 YNNKEL (reference sequence). The CDR3 is 11 residues long. Trimming pared 3 bases from V and 6 bases from J, leaving 6 bases between. The CDR3 here is CASSQRLEQYF. The CDR3 DNA reads TGTGCCAGCAGCCAGCGGCTCGAGCAGTACTTC.

The V and J genes are TRBV2 and TRBJ1-5; D not resolved. This CDR3 is built from 12 residues. CDR1 SNHLY and CDR2 FYNNEI come from the germline V gene. Trimming left V 6 bases short and J 11 bases short, with 14 bases between. CDR3 nucleotides: TGTGCCAGCAGGCTAAGGACTGTGGCCCAGCATTTT. Protein sequence: CASRLRTVAQHF.

As to this clonotype: This may stem from a read error, because a much larger clone lies one nucleotide away. This CDR3 is missing its conserved last phenylalanine or tryptophan, likely due to a read error. The chain recombines TRBV30 with TRBJ2-1, with D hard to call. Between the trimmed V and J ends, which lost 0 bases and 4 bases, there was a span of 7 bases. This CDR3 comprises 13 residues. Germline CDR1 is GTSNPN and CDR2 is SVGIG (reference sequence). The DNA of the CDR3 is TGTGCCTGGAGTGTTGGCCGATACAATGAGCAGTTCCTC. Its translation is CAWSVGRYNEQFL.

This clonotype has just a few counts. A much larger clone differs by one base, so this may be a read error. This rearrangement joins TRBV5-4 to TRBJ2-3; possibly TRBD1 or TRBD2 for D (5 bases each). Trimming cost V 3 bases and J 3 bases, with 14 bases left between them. This CDR3 contains 15 residues. CDR1 is SGHNT and CDR2 is YYREEE in the germline V gene (reference sequence). The CDR3 protein is CASSSPGPGTDTQYF. CDR3 in DNA: TGTGCCAGCAGCTCACCGGGACCGGGGACAGATACGCAGTATTTT.

This clonotype was recorded at least ten times. The chain carries TRBV2 and TRBJ1-2; 7 bases are a match to TRBD1. Per the germline V gene, CDR1 is SNHLY and CDR2 is FYNNEI. Trimming took 6 bases from V and 4 from J; bases not matched to a gene: 11. The CDR3 spans 15 residues. CDR3 in DNA: TGTGCCAGCAGGTCTGGGACAGCCGTGACCTATGGCTACACCTTC. Amino acids: CASRSGTAVTYGYTF. The full variable domain, with the rest looked up from reference TRBV2 and TRBJ1-2, is EPEVTQTPSHQVTQMGQEVILRCVPISNHLYFYWYRQILGQKVEFLVSFYNNEISEKSEIFDDQFSVERPDGSNFTLKIRSTKLEDSAMYFCASRSGTAVTYGYTFGSGTRLTVV.

This clonotype was seen at least ten times. DNA for the CDR3: TGTGCCAGCAGTAGCCTGAAGGGGGTTAACGAGCAGTACTTC. Protein: CASSSLKGVNEQYF. The V call is TRBV27, the J call TRBJ2-7; a weak D match, TRBD1 (6 bases). V lost 5 bases, J lost 5 bases, and 16 bases lay in between. This CDR3 spans 14 amino acids. CDR1 MNHEY and CDR2 SMNVEV come from the germline V gene (reference sequence).

This clonotype was counted at least ten times. This chain joins TRBV18 and TRBJ2-7, with 9 positions matching TRBD2. V lost 1 base and J lost 8; bases outside the gene matches: 9. This CDR3 contains 15 residues. CDR1 is KGHSH and CDR2 is LQKENI in the germline V gene. The CDR3 spells CASSPRPSGEVQQYF. The CDR3 DNA sequence: TGTGCCAGCTCACCACGGCCTAGCGGGGAGGTGCAGCAGTACTTC.

Remarks on this clonotype: Possible read error: a much larger clone is one base away. The gene calls are TRBV6-1 and TRBJ1-6; D remains ambiguous. Trimming took off 2 bases at V and 8 bases at J, with 10 bases between the two ends. The CDR3 contains 14 residues. Germline loops: CDR1 MNHNS, CDR2 SASEGT. CDR3 sequence: CASSERIGHSPLHF. The CDR3 coding sequence is TGTGCCAGCAGTGAACGTATTGGGCATTCACCCCTCCACTTT.

The V gene is TRBV7-3, the J gene TRBJ2-7, with 11 bases aligning to TRBD2. After removal of 4 bases from V and 6 bases from J, the junction contained 20 bases not matched to a gene. Germline values: CDR1 SGHTA, CDR2 FQGTGA. The CDR3 loop spans 19 amino acids. The CDR3 DNA reads TGTGCCAGCAGCTGCCGGGCGATAGCGGGGGGGGGTCGTATATCCGAGCAGTACTTC. It yields the protein CASSCRAIAGGGRISEQYF.

This clonotype was seen more than once but under ten times. This chain links TRBV28 with TRBJ2-1; TRBD2 aligns across 9 bases. Germline V CDR1 and CDR2: MDHEN, SYDVKM. V dropped 4 bases and J dropped 8; count of bases not matched to a gene: 15. The CDR3 contains 17 residues. Here the CDR3 reads CASSSRERGVIFYEQFF. In nucleotides, the CDR3 is TGTGCCAGCAGTTCCAGAGAGCGGGGGGTCATCTTCTATGAGCAGTTCTTC.

This clonotype appeared a single time. It may be a read error: a sequence one base away is much more abundant. The rearrangement joins TRBV6-2 or TRBV6-3 to TRBJ1-2, with unresolved D. The CDR3 length is 14 residues. Germline V CDR1 and CDR2: MNHEY, SVGEGT. CDR3 DNA: TGTGCCAGCAGTTACGCAGGAGCTAACTATGGCCACACCTTC. Protein: CASSYAGANYGHTF.

This clonotype was seen at least ten times. The V gene is TRBV3-1, the J gene TRBJ1-2; no clear D gene. The CDR3 spans 13 residues. V lost 1 base and J 5 bases, leaving 8 bases between the germline ends. Germline loops: CDR1 LGHDT, CDR2 YNNKEL (reference sequence). The CDR3 is CASSQGQSYGYTF. In DNA form, the CDR3 reads TGTGCCAGCAGCCAAGGCCAGTCGTATGGCTACACCTTC.

This clonotype was observed at least ten times. This sequence joins TRBV28 and TRBJ1-5; maybe TRBD1 (5 bases). The CDR3 sequence is 15 residues long. V lost 5 bases to trimming and J lost 4 bases, with 15 bases between them. Germline V gene sequence: CDR1 MDHEN, CDR2 SYDVKM. CDR3: CASSRIQAVNQPQHF. The CDR3 bases are TGTGCCAGCAGTCGAATACAGGCGGTTAATCAGCCCCAGCATTTT.

This clonotype was recorded at least ten times. The chain uses TRBV4-3 and TRBJ2-2; weak D call: TRBD1 (6 bases). The V end lost 1 base, the J end lost 5 bases, and 8 bases lay between the germline ends. The length of the CDR3 is 14 residues. Germline loops: CDR1 LGHNA, CDR2 YSLEER. The CDR3 bases are TGCGCCAGCAGCCAAGGGACAGTTACCGGGGAGCTGTTTTTT. Translating it yields CASSQGTVTGELFF.

This clonotype was observed many times. The chain links TRBV30 to TRBJ2-2; 7 nucleotides agree with TRBD2. Germline-derived CDR1 and CDR2 are GTSNPN and SVGIG (reference sequence). The CDR3 is 15 residues long. The junction had 12 bases not matched to a gene; V was cut back by 6 bases and J by 5 bases. The chain's CDR3 is CACWGGMHGTGELFF. DNA for the CDR3: TGTGCCTGCTGGGGGGGGATGCATGGGACCGGGGAGCTGTTTTTT. Complete variable domain (other parts from reference TRBV30 and TRBJ2-2): SQTIHQWPATLVQPVGSPLSLECTVEGTSNPNLYWYRQAAGRGLQLLFYSVGIGQISSEVPQNLSASRPQDRQFILSSKKLLLSDSGFYLCACWGGMHGTGELFFGEGSRLTVL.

Turning to this clonotype: The junction differs from germline at one of its ends, possibly a read error. V gene TRBV5-4 combines with J gene TRBJ2-7; TRBD2 matches 9 bases. The germline V gene encodes CDR1 SGHNT and CDR2 YYREEE (reference sequence). This CDR3 has 16 amino acids. The CDR3 coding sequence is TGTGCCAGCAGGTTGGTAGCGGGAGCCGTCTCCTACGAGCAGTACTTC. Amino acid sequence: CASRLVAGAVSYEQYF.

This clonotype showed up many times. The chain employs TRBV7-2 and TRBJ1-2; maybe TRBD1 (5 bases). The CDR3 contains 14 residues. V lost 5 bases and J lost 4, with 14 bases in between. In germline, CDR1 is SGHTA, CDR2 FQGNSA. DNA for the CDR3: TGTGCCAGCAGCCTAGACAGCGCTTCCTATGGCTACACCTTC. Encoded protein: CASSLDSASYGYTF.

In its sample, this clonotype was seen many times. The chain uses TRBV15 and TRBJ1-1, with D possibly TRBD1 on 6 matching bases. In germline, CDR1 is LNHNV, CDR2 YYDKDF (reference sequence). The V gene lost 0 bases and the J gene lost 9 bases, with 17 bases spanning the gap. This CDR3 spans 15 amino acids. Written as DNA, the CDR3 is TGTGCCACCAGCAGAGATCCGGGTTGGACAGTGAAAGCTTTCTTT. This translates into CATSRDPGWTVKAFF. Full variable domain (missing parts from reference TRBV15 and TRBJ1-1): DAMVIQNPRYQVTQFGKPVTLSCSQTLNHNVMYWYQQKSSQAPKLLFHYYDKDFNNEADTPDNFQSRRPNTSFCFLDIRSPGLGDTAMYLCATSRDPGWTVKAFFGQGTRLTVV.

This clonotype came up many times. The rearrangement links TRBV20-1 to TRBJ2-7; the D gene is possibly TRBD2 (5 bases). This CDR3 has 18 amino acids. V dropped 0 bases and J dropped 0 bases, with 21 bases sitting between them. Germline CDR1 reads DFQATT; CDR2 reads SNEGSKA (reference sequence). CDR3 sequence reads: CSARDLGWSGGSSYEQYF. The CDR3, as DNA: TGCAGTGCTAGAGACTTGGGTTGGAGCGGAGGAAGCTCCTACGAGCAGTACTTC.

This clonotype turned up a few times. V and J are TRBV27 and TRBJ2-1, with 7 positions matching TRBD2. Unmatched junction bases numbered 11, after V lost 5 bases and J lost 7 bases. This CDR3 comprises 15 residues. Germline V CDR1 and CDR2: MNHEY, SMNVEV (reference sequence). Written as DNA, the CDR3 is TGTGCCAGCAGTAAAGGAGGCGGGAGTAGGAATGAGCAGTTCTTC. This encodes CASSKGGGSRNEQFF.

This clonotype came up many times. The rearrangement joins TRBV3-1 to TRBJ1-3; 7 bases match TRBD1. The CDR3 consists of 20 residues. The junction had 14 bases not matched to a gene; V was cut back by 0 bases and J by 0 bases. Germline assignment: CDR1 LGHDT and CDR2 YNNKEL (reference sequence). CDR3 DNA: TGTGCCAGCAGCCAAGATTGGGAGACAGGGTCCCACTCCTCTGGAAACACCATATATTTT. Protein sequence: CASSQDWETGSHSSGNTIYF.

Remarks on this clonotype: One junction end does not reproduce the germline sequence, and a read error may be involved. The chain joins TRBV7-8 to TRBJ1-2, with a possible D match to TRBD1 (5 bases). This CDR3 spans 13 amino acids. The germline gives CDR1 SGHVS, CDR2 FQNEAQ. The chain's CDR3 is CASSLGTYEGYSF. The CDR3 nucleotides are TGTGCCAGCAGCTTAGGTACCTACGAGGGGTACTCCTTC.

This clonotype was counted a few times. V and J are TRBV28 and TRBJ2-5, with 9 bases lining up with TRBD2. CDR1 and CDR2 (germline): MDHEN, SYDVKM. Trimming took 5 bases from V and 4 from J; bases not matched to a gene: 11. The CDR3 is 16 residues long. Here the CDR3 reads CASSIRTSVGGETQYF. CDR3 coding DNA: TGTGCCAGCAGTATCAGGACTAGCGTGGGGGGAGAGACCCAGTACTTC.

The V gene is TRBV30, the J gene TRBJ2-7; TRBD1 aligns across 7 bases. V lost 3 bases to trimming and J lost 5 bases; unmatched junction nucleotides: 13. Looked up from germline, CDR1 is GTSNPN and CDR2 is SVGIG (reference sequence). This CDR3 is 15 amino acids long. In DNA form, the CDR3 reads TGTGCCTGGAGACTGATGAACAGGGGAATCGACGAGCAGTACTTC. Residues: CAWRLMNRGIDEQYF.

As concerns this clonotype: One base away lies a much larger clone, so this may be a sequencing read error. The chain couples TRBV27 to TRBJ2-5; no clear D gene. Germline CDR1 MNHEY, CDR2 SMNVEV (reference sequence). Between the trimmed V and J ends, which lost 8 bases and 2 bases, there was a span of 12 bases. There are 13 residues in the CDR3. The CDR3 sequence is CASRTANQETQYF. The CDR3 region has the DNA TGTGCCAGCCGTACGGCGAATCAAGAGACCCAGTACTTC.

The genes are TRBV2 and TRBJ2-5, with 8 bases aligning to TRBD1. The CDR3 extends over 14 amino acids. Germline loops: CDR1 SNHLY, CDR2 FYNNEI. The CDR3 nucleotides read TGTGCTAGAGGACCGGACAGGGTCCAAGAGACCCAGTACTTC. It specifies CARGPDRVQETQYF.

The CDR3 coding sequence is TGCGCCAGCAGCCAAGACCCGACTCGTTCCTGGACCTACGAGCAGTACTTC. It codes for CASSQDPTRSWTYEQYF. The V call is TRBV4-1, the J call TRBJ2-7; D uncertain. This CDR3 is built from 17 residues. Germline loops: CDR1 MGHRA, CDR2 YSYEKL. Trimming stripped 0 bases from V and 2 bases from J, with 17 bases between.

The rearrangement links TRBV6-5 to TRBJ1-1, with 7 bases that match TRBD1. V lost 2 bases and J lost 1; bases outside the gene matches: 1. This CDR3 has 14 amino acids. Germline CDR1 reads MNHEY; CDR2 reads SVGAGI. The CDR3 region is CASSYGTANTEAFF. DNA of the CDR3: TGTGCCAGCAGTTACGGGACAGCGAACACTGAAGCTTTCTTT.

The chain has TRBV9 and TRBJ1-6; 9 positions agree with TRBD1. The length of the CDR3 is 15 residues. Germline loops: CDR1 SGDLS, CDR2 YYNGEE. V trimming: 3 bases; J trimming: 10 bases; junction bases outside the gene matches: 8. CDR3: CASSAGTGSGSPLHF. Here the CDR3 DNA reads TGTGCCAGCAGCGCCGGGACAGGGAGCGGCTCACCCCTCCACTTT. The full variable domain, in which reference TRBV9 and TRBJ1-6 provide the parts outside the CDR3, is DSGVTQTPKHLITATGQRVTLRCSPRSGDLSVYWYQQSLDQGLQFLIQYYNGEERAKGNILERFSAQQFPDLHSELNLSSLELGDSALYFCASSAGTGSGSPLHFGNGTRLTVT.

This clonotype was recorded many times. The CDR3 sequence: CAISEGGNYGYTF. The CDR3, as DNA: TGTGCCATCAGTGAAGGGGGGAACTATGGCTACACCTTC. The rearrangement joins TRBV10-3 to TRBJ1-2; tentatively, D is TRBD1 (6 bases). Trimming took off 3 bases at V and 2 bases at J, with 7 bases between the two ends. The CDR3 consists of 13 residues. The germline V gene has CDR1 ENHRY and CDR2 SYGVKD.

This clonotype was detected only a few times. This may stem from a read error, because a much larger clone lies one nucleotide away. The CDR3 nucleotides read TGTGCCCCCGGGGAGGGCGGAGGCTACACCTTC. Translating it yields CAPGEGGGYTF. The chain recombines TRBV6-5 with TRBJ1-2; D uncertain. CDR1 is MNHEY, CDR2 SVGAGI, per germline. This CDR3 spans 11 amino acids. The germline V and J ends were trimmed by 11 bases and 8 bases, with 15 bases remaining between them.